A selection of T cell receptor beta chains follows, all from one sample in a study of blood T cell repertoires in COVID-19. Method: immunoSEQ multiplex PCR; TCRdb's copy keeps in-frame clones and lacks some. The table shows roughly 84,000 clones, with about four fifths occurring only once. Sequenced input: peripheral blood. The receptor source for this set is a woman in her forties with active or convalescent COVID-19. Each CDR3 is given with its conserved first and last residue. D genes are given only for firm matches. Clone size is given for some rows only: seen once, a few or many times, or a class if the clone is expanded.

v_call: TRBV28; cdr3_length: 15; j_call: TRBJ1-2; d_call: TRBD1; clone_size: once; cdr3_nt: TGTGCCACTCGACCCCAGGGACAGGGGGCGGGAGGCTACACCTTC; cdr3_aa: CATRPQGQGAGGYTF
v_call: TRBV6-1; cdr3_length: 17; j_call: TRBJ1-1; d_call: TRBD1; clone_size: -; cdr3_nt: TGTGCCAGCAGTGAATATGGAGGGGGCGTGATGAACACTGAAGCTTTCTTT; cdr3_aa: CASSEYGGGVMNTEAFF
v_call: TRBV2; cdr3_length: 14; j_call: TRBJ1-2; d_call: TRBD1; clone_size: -; cdr3_nt: TGTGCCAGCAGCGTCCTCGACAGGGTGGGAGGCTACACCTTC; cdr3_aa: CASSVLDRVGGYTF
v_call: TRBV7-9; cdr3_length: 14; j_call: TRBJ1-4; d_call: TRBD1; clone_size: -; cdr3_nt: TGTGCCAGCAGCACGACAGGGGCCCGTGAAAAACTGTTTTTT; cdr3_aa: CASSTTGAREKLFF
v_call: TRBV28; cdr3_length: 15; j_call: TRBJ2-4; d_call: TRBD1; clone_size: -; cdr3_nt: TGTGCCAGCAGGGCGGGACAGGTGTCCAAAAACATTCAGTACTTC; cdr3_aa: CASRAGQVSKNIQYF
v_call: TRBV9; cdr3_length: 18; j_call: TRBJ2-1; d_call: -; clone_size: few; cdr3_nt: TGTGCCAGCAGCGTAGGTTATAGCGGACCCCGCTCCTACAATGAGCAGTTCTTC; cdr3_aa: CASSVGYSGPRSYNEQFF
v_call: TRBV6-2/TRBV6-3; cdr3_length: 12; j_call: TRBJ1-1; d_call: TRBD1; clone_size: -; cdr3_nt: TGTGCCAGCAGTTCTACAGGGGGGAGAGCTTTCTTT; cdr3_aa: CASSSTGGRAFF
v_call: TRBV21-1; cdr3_length: 16; j_call: TRBJ2-5; d_call: -; clone_size: once; cdr3_nt: TGTGCCAGCAGCAAAGGGGGACAGGGGACCCCTGGGACCCAGTACTTC; cdr3_aa: CASSKGGQGTPGTQYF
v_call: TRBV27; cdr3_length: 13; j_call: TRBJ2-1; d_call: -; clone_size: -; cdr3_nt: TGTGCCAGCAGTTTAGGGGTGGAGGCGATGCAGTTCTTC; cdr3_aa: CASSLGVEAMQFF
v_call: TRBV19; cdr3_length: 17; j_call: TRBJ1-1; d_call: TRBD1; clone_size: few; cdr3_nt: TGTGCCAGTAGAGCCGGGACAGGGTACAATTTGAACACTGAAGCTTTCTTT; cdr3_aa: CASRAGTGYNLNTEAFF
v_call: TRBV11-2; cdr3_length: 14; j_call: TRBJ1-1; d_call: -; clone_size: -; cdr3_nt: TGTGCCAGCAGCTTAGCGACAGGGAACACTGAAGCTTTCTTT; cdr3_aa: CASSLATGNTEAFF
v_call: TRBV4-3; cdr3_length: 13; j_call: TRBJ1-2; d_call: TRBD1; clone_size: few; cdr3_nt: TGCGCCAGCAGCCAAGATTACAGGGGCGGCTACACCTTC; cdr3_aa: CASSQDYRGGYTF